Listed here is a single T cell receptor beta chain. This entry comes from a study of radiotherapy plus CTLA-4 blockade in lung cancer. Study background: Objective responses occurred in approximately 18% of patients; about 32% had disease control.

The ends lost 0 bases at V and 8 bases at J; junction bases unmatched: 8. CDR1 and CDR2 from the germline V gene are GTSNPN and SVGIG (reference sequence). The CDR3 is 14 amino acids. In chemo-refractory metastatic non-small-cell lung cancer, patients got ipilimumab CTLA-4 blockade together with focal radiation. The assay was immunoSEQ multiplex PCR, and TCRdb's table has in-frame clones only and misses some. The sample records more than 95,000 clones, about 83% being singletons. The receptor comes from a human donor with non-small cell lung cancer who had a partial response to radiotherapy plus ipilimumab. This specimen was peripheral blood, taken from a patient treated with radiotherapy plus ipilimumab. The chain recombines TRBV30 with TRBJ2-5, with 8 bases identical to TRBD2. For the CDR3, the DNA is TGTGCCTGGAGTGTACTAGCGGCAGACATTACCCAGTACTTC. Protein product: CAWSVLAADITQYF.